This T cell receptor beta chain came from a study of regulatory T cells in long-lasting Graves disease. Indicated time point: newly diagnosed GD, antithyroid drugs for less than 3 months. Scientists built the TCR library using RNA that was extracted from PBMCs. The length of the CDR3 is 14 residues. Germline V gene sequence: CDR1 LNHDA, CDR2 SQIVND (reference sequence). V gave up 3 bases and J gave up 3 bases, with 9 bases separating them. Findings of the study overall: Thyroid tissue went unexamined; only peripheral blood was analyzed.

Combining iRepertoire HTBI primers with Arm-PCR of CDR3 regions, the authors built TCR beta libraries. Each CDR3 protein is one row after TCRdb ran MiXCR on the multiplex PCR reads. In the table there are 500,000 or so distinct CDR3 sequences, roughly 17% of which are singletons. A few counts support this clonotype. Its antigen is unknown. These records were also assigned to another study, of T cells in Graves' hyperthyroidism and ophthalmopathy. Per that study: A median about 6.5 months before onset, the model predicted ophthalmopathy.

The sequence was obtained from a man aged 35-49 years with Graves disease. The chain uses TRBV19 and TRBJ2-1; tentative D call: TRBD1 (5 bases). The starting material was peripheral blood mononuclear cells (PBMCs), obtained at new diagnosis, from a patient treated with antithyroid drugs. CDR3 nucleotides: TGTGCCAGTAGTATGGATGACAGCTACAATGAGCAGTTCTTC. Amino acid sequence: CASSMDDSYNEQFF.